The next 14 T cell receptor beta chains were all read from a single sample in a study of cytomegalovirus exposure and HLA in healthy donors. Some clones are missing from TCRdb's copy, which holds only in-frame ones; the method was immunoSEQ multiplex PCR. The profile covers about 260,000 clones, with 80% to 95% appearing a single time and just over 3% taken by the ten largest. The sequenced sample was PBMCs. Receptors were obtained from a woman aged 25 to 39 in good health and CMV-seronegative.

This CDR3 is CASSLAAGGQETQYF. The CDR3 nucleotides read TGCGCCAGCAGCTTGGCGGCGGGAGGCCAAGAGACCCAGTACTTC. The rearrangement uses TRBV5-1 and TRBJ2-5, with TRBD2 matching over 8 bases. Trimming at V came to 0 bases and at J to 1 base, leaving 2 bases not matched to a gene. The germline V gene has CDR1 SGHRS and CDR2 YFSETQ. The length of the CDR3 is 15 residues.

V and J are TRBV28 and TRBJ1-4; D call uncertain. The germline gives CDR1 MDHEN, CDR2 SYDVKM. Trimming took 10 bases from V and 1 from J, leaving 10 bases between them. This CDR3 contains 13 residues. The CDR3 bases are TGTGCCACGAAGACCGTAACTAATGAAAAACTGTTTTTT. Its protein product is CATKTVTNEKLFF. The complete variable domain, with remaining parts taken from reference TRBV28 and TRBJ1-4, reads DVKVTQSSRYLVKRTGEKVFLECVQDMDHENMFWYRQDPGLGLRLIYFSYDVKMKEKGDIPEGYSVSREKKERFSLILESASTNQTSMYLCATKTVTNEKLFFGSGTQLSVL.

CDR3 in amino acids: CASSVGLSSEQFF. As DNA, the CDR3 is TGTGCCAGCAGCGTAGGACTGTCCTCGGAGCAGTTCTTC. This rearrangement joins TRBV9 to TRBJ2-1; D gene ambiguous. Deletions cut 0 bases from V and 10 bases from J, with 11 bases between. The CDR3 has 13 residues. CDR1 and CDR2 from the germline V gene are SGDLS and YYNGEE.

On this clone itself: An end of the junction does not agree with germline; a read error may underlie this. The V call is TRBV7-9, the J call TRBJ2-1, with a weak D call TRBD2 (6 bases). The CDR3 is 15 residues long. Germline V gene data show CDR1 as SEHNR and CDR2 as FQNEAQ (reference sequence). CDR3 bases: TGTGCCAGCAACTTAGCGGATCCCTCCTACAATGAGCAGTTCTTC. This translates into CASNLADPSYNEQFF.

The chain links TRBV4-1 to TRBJ2-5; D may match TRBD1 or TRBD2 (5 bases each). This CDR3 is built from 16 residues. Germline CDR1 MGHRA, CDR2 YSYEKL. V was trimmed by 1 base and J by 3 bases, leaving 15 bases between them. The DNA of the CDR3 is TGCGCCAGCAGCCAAGTACCGGGGACGATAAAAGAGACCCAGTACTTC. The encoded protein is CASSQVPGTIKETQYF.

CDR3 sequence: CASRRRDRNYEQYF. In nucleotides, the CDR3 is TGTGCCAGCAGGCGTCGCGACAGGAACTACGAGCAGTACTTC. The chain links TRBV28 to TRBJ2-7, with D perhaps matching TRBD1 (6 bases). Germline V gene sequence: CDR1 MDHEN, CDR2 SYDVKM. This CDR3 comprises 14 residues. Trimming removed 6 bases from V and 3 bases from J, with 15 bases in between.

The V call is TRBV4-3, the J call TRBJ2-1, with TRBD2 matching 11 bases. The germline CDR1 and CDR2 sequences are LGHNA and YSLEER. The CDR3 sequence is 16 residues long. Trimming at V came to 3 bases and at J to 8 bases, leaving 9 bases not matched to a gene. The CDR3 region has the DNA TGCGCCAGCAGCCATGCCGGGACTAGCGGCATCTATGAGCAGTTCTTC. It yields the protein CASSHAGTSGIYEQFF.

J is TRBJ2-1 and V is TRBV30, with no clear D. The CDR3 sequence is 12 residues long. Germline V gene data show CDR1 as GTSNPN and CDR2 as SVGIG (reference sequence). V dropped 5 bases and J dropped 10 bases, with 15 bases sitting between them. The DNA of the CDR3 is TGTGCCTGGGAACCTAGATTCGGGGAGCAGTTCTTC. Translating it yields CAWEPRFGEQFF.

The chain joins TRBV7-2 to TRBJ2-7, with 8 bases that match TRBD1. The CDR3 runs 16 residues. Per the germline V gene, CDR1 is SGHTA and CDR2 is FQGNSA. After removal of 1 base from V and 0 bases from J, the junction contained 5 bases not matched to a gene. The CDR3 DNA is TGTGCCAGCAGCTTAGGATACAGGGGGAGCTCCTACGAGCAGTACTTC. The encoded protein is CASSLGYRGSSYEQYF. The full variable domain, in which reference TRBV7-2 and TRBJ2-7 provide the parts outside the CDR3, is GAGVSQSPSNKVTEKGKDVELRCDPISGHTALYWYRQSLGQGLEFLIYFQGNSAPDKSGLPSDRFSAERTGGSVSTLTIQRTQQEDSAVYLCASSLGYRGSSYEQYFGPGTRLTVT.

This chain connects TRBV20-1 to TRBJ1-2; no clear D gene. Germline CDR1 is DFQATT and CDR2 is SNEGSKA (reference sequence). The CDR3 is made up of 10 amino acids. V lost 5 bases to trimming and J lost 8 bases, with 9 bases between them. The CDR3 spells CSAGIGGYTF. The DNA for the CDR3 is TGCAGTGCTGGGATCGGGGGCTACACCTTC.

V and J are TRBV29-1 and TRBJ2-2, with 11 bases matching TRBD2. With V trimmed by 3 bases and J by 5 bases, 5 bases remained unmatched. Germline V gives CDR1 SQVTM, CDR2 ANQGSEA. The CDR3 contains 15 residues. Written as DNA, the CDR3 is TGCAGCGTTGATTCGGCTAGCGGGGGGACCGGGGAGCTGTTTTTT. It encodes CSVDSASGGTGELFF.

V and J are TRBV4-2 and TRBJ2-1; 8 bases line up with TRBD2. The CDR3 covers 13 residues. The germline V gene encodes CDR1 LGHNA and CDR2 YNFKEQ. After removal of 3 bases from V and 10 bases from J, the junction contained 5 bases not matched to a gene. For the CDR3, the DNA is TGTGCCAGCAGCCAGGCCGGACTAGCCGAGCAGTTCTTC. This sequence encodes CASSQAGLAEQFF.

This sequence joins TRBV5-1 and TRBJ2-1; TRBD2 aligns across 7 bases. The germline V gene encodes CDR1 SGHRS and CDR2 YFSETQ. With 4 bases clipped from V and 3 bases from J, the junction kept 7 bases outside the gene matches. CDR3 length: 15 amino acids. In DNA, the CDR3 is TGCGCCAGCAGCGACTCTAGCGGACTCTACAATGAGCAGTTCTTC. It yields the protein CASSDSSGLYNEQFF.

The rearrangement links TRBV6-5 to TRBJ2-7; TRBD2 matches at 11 bases. CDR3 length: 14 amino acids. Germline lookup yields CDR1 MNHEY and CDR2 SVGAGI. Losses at the gene ends were 6 bases for V and 4 bases for J; bases not matched to a gene: 5. This CDR3 is CASSPGLAEYEQYF. The DNA for the CDR3 is TGTGCCAGCAGCCCGGGACTAGCGGAATACGAGCAGTACTTC.